This TCR beta chain was sequenced for a study of HIV-infected patients and healthy controls. Germline CDR1 and CDR2: SGHDN and FVKESK. V dropped 2 bases and J dropped 9 bases, with 17 bases sitting between them. The length of the CDR3 is 15 residues. TCRdb fed the 5' RACE reads into MiXCR, producing one record per CDR3 protein. The data contain 60,000 to 70,000 distinct CDR3 sequences, about a fifth of them singletons. This TCR was recovered from a human donor in good health. The sample consisted of CD4+ T cells from blood. V and J are TRBV14 and TRBJ2-1; D tentatively reads TRBD1 or TRBD2 (5 bases each). In nucleotides, the CDR3 is TGTGCCAGCAGCCAAAGGGGACCGACTTTCCCTGAGCAGTTCTTC. It codes for CASSQRGPTFPEQFF. The full variable domain, completed using reference TRBV14 and TRBJ2-1, is EAGVTQFPSHSVIEKGQTVTLRCDPISGHDNLYWYRRVMGKEIKFLLHFVKESKQDESGMPNNRFLAERTGGTYSTLKVQPAELEDSGVYFCASSQRGPTFPEQFFGPGTRLTVL.